This entry lists 3 T cell receptor beta chains sequenced from one sample in a study of spatial heterogeneity in lung cancer. Antigens for these TCRs are unknown. The study, taken as a whole, reports: Within tumors, counts of expanded alpha and beta TCRs tracked tumor mutation counts.

Time point noted: sample taken at primary tumor resection. TCRdb recomputed calls from the 5' RACE reads with MiXCR, one row per CDR3 protein. The table has 5,000 to 5,500 distinct CDR3 sequences, roughly 8.1% seen once; the top ten hold 45% to 55%. The material sequenced was lung tumor tissue, taken at surgery. The receptors here all came from a male donor with early-stage non-small cell lung cancer.

There are many counts of this clonotype. V gene TRBV3-1 combines with J gene TRBJ2-7, with 10 bases matching TRBD2. The CDR3 has 13 amino acids. The ends lost 1 base at V and 6 bases at J; junction bases unmatched: 0. Germline CDR1 and CDR2: LGHDT and YNNKEL (reference sequence). This CDR3 is CASSQVAGGEQYF. CDR3 nucleotides: TGTGCCAGCAGCCAAGTAGCGGGGGGCGAGCAGTACTTC.

Many counts were recorded for this clonotype. The rearrangement joins TRBV27 to TRBJ2-5, with 7 bases that match TRBD2. The CDR3 sequence is 15 residues long. V gave up 6 bases and J gave up 0 bases; unmatched junction bases: 7. Germline values: CDR1 MNHEY, CDR2 SMNVEV (reference sequence). The CDR3 nucleotides are TGTGCCAGCAGAGGCTCTAGCGGCTACCAAGAGACCCAGTACTTC. This codes for CASRGSSGYQETQYF.

In this sample, this clonotype turned up many times. The chain recombines TRBV3-1 with TRBJ2-1, with unresolved D. In germline, CDR1 is LGHDT, CDR2 YNNKEL (reference sequence). Trimming cost V 0 bases and J 4 bases, with 7 bases left between them. CDR3 length: 14 amino acids. CDR3 amino acids: CASSQDLGYNEQFF. The DNA of the CDR3 is TGTGCCAGCAGCCAAGATCTCGGGTACAATGAGCAGTTCTTC.